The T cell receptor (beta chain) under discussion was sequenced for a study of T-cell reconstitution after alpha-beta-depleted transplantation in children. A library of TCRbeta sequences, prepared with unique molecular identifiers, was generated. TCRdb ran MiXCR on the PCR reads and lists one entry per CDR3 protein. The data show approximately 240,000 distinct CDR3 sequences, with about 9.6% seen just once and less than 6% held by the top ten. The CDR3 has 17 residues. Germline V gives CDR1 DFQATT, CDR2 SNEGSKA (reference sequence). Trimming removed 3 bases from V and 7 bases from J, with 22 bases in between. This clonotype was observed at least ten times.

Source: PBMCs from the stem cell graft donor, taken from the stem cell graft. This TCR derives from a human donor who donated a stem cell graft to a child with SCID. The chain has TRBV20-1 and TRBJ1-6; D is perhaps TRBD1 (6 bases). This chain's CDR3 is CSARDSALDSSNSPLHF. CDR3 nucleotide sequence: TGCAGTGCTAGGGACTCTGCATTGGACAGCTCAAATTCACCCCTCCACTTT.